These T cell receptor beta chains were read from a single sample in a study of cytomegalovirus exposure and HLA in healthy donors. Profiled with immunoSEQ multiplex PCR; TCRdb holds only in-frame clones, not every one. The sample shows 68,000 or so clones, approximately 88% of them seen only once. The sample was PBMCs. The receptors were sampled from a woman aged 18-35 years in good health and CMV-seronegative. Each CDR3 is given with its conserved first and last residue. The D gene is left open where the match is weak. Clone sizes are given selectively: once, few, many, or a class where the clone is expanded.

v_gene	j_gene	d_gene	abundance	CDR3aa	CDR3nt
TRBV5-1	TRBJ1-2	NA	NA	CASRITGGLNYGYTF	TGCGCCAGCAGAATCACGGGGGGTTTAAACTATGGCTACACCTTC
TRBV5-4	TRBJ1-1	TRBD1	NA	CASSSGQGTNTEAFF	TGTGCCAGCAGCTCCGGACAGGGCACGAACACTGAAGCTTTCTTT
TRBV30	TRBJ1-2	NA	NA	CACGTGRHGYTF	TGTGCCTGCGGCACAGGGCGGCATGGCTACACCTTC
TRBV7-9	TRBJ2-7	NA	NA	CASSLLSAHEQYF	TGTGCCAGCAGCTTATTAAGCGCCCACGAGCAGTACTTC
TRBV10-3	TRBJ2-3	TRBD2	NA	CAILSGADTQYF	TGTGCCATCTTAAGCGGGGCAGATACGCAGTATTTT
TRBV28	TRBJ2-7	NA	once	CASSIVNSYEQYF	TGTGCCAGCAGTATCGTAAACAGCTACGAGCAGTACTTC
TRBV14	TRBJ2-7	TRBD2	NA	CASSQRTSWSYEQYF	TGTGCCAGCAGCCAAAGGACTAGCTGGTCCTACGAGCAGTACTTC
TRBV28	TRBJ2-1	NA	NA	CASGTRTVYGNEQFF	TGTGCCAGCGGTACGAGGACAGTATATGGCAATGAGCAGTTCTTC
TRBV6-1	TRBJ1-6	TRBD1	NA	CASSARGRQGYNSPLHF	TGTGCCAGCAGTGCCAGAGGCAGACAGGGCTATAATTCACCCCTCCACTTT
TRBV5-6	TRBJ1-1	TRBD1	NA	CASSLGAGGYITEAFF	TGTGCCAGCAGCTTGGGGGCAGGGGGCTACATCACTGAAGCTTTCTTT
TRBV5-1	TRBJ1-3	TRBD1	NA	CASRGGQTAGNTIYF	TGCGCCAGCAGGGGGGGACAGACCGCTGGAAACACCATATATTTT
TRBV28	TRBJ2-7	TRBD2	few	CASSWYSGLSYEQYF	TGTGCCAGCAGTTGGTATAGCGGGCTGTCCTACGAGCAGTACTTC
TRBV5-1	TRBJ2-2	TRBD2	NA	CASRLADDGELFF	TGCGCCAGCAGACTAGCGGATGACGGGGAGCTGTTTTTT
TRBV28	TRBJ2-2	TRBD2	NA	CASSFLAGGYTGELFF	TGTGCCAGCAGTTTCCTAGCGGGAGGATATACCGGGGAGCTGTTTTTT
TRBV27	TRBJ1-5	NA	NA	CASRNGGGQRQPQHF	TGTGCCAGCCGGAACGGGGGAGGGCAGCGTCAGCCCCAGCATTTT
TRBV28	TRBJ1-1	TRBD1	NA	CASSQTTGTGGSF	TGTGCCAGCAGCCAAACTACCGGGACAGGGGGGTCCTTT
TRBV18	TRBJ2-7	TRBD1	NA	CASSPLGTGGNEQYF	TGTGCCAGCTCACCTCTCGGGACAGGGGGCAACGAGCAGTACTTC
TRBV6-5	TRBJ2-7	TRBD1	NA	CASTQTGGTAYEQYF	TGTGCCAGCACCCAGACAGGGGGAACAGCCTACGAGCAGTACTTC
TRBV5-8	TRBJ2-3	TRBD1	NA	CASNPGTGTDTQYF	TGTGCCAGCAACCCAGGGACAGGGACAGATACGCAGTATTTT
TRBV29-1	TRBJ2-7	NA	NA	CSVRTVSSYEQYF	TGCAGCGTGAGGACAGTAAGCTCCTACGAGCAGTACTTC
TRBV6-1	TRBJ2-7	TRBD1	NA	CASNPLGQVGNEQYF	TGTGCCAGCAACCCACTCGGACAGGTCGGCAACGAGCAGTACTTC
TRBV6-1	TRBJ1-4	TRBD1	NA	CASSEGDRALPNEKLFF	TGTGCCAGCAGTGAAGGGGACAGGGCGTTACCTAATGAAAAACTGTTTTTT
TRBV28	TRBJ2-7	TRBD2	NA	CASSLWEGGSSREQYF	TGTGCCAGCAGTTTATGGGAGGGAGGGTCCTCTCGCGAGCAGTACTTC
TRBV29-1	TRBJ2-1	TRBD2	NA	CSVAGAGGRTPGEQFF	TGCAGCGTTGCCGGGGCTGGCGGGAGGACGCCAGGTGAGCAGTTCTTC
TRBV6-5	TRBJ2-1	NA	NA	CASSYLARVPSNEQFF	TGTGCCAGCAGTTACCTGGCCAGGGTCCCCTCCAATGAGCAGTTCTTC
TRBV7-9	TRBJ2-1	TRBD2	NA	CASSGTTSGGAYEQFF	TGTGCCAGCAGCGGAACGACTAGCGGGGGGGCCTACGAGCAGTTCTTC
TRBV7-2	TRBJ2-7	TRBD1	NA	CASSSPGTGFYEQYF	TGTGCCAGCAGCTCGCCCGGGACAGGTTTCTACGAGCAGTACTTC
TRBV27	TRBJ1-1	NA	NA	CASSLYGRSTEAFF	TGTGCCAGCAGTTTATATGGTAGGAGCACTGAAGCTTTCTTT
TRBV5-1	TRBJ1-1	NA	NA	CASRRQEMNTEAFF	TGCGCCAGCAGGCGACAGGAGATGAACACTGAAGCTTTCTTT
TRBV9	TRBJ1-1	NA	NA	CASSVAGQLNTEAFF	TGTGCCAGCAGCGTAGCCGGACAACTTAACACTGAAGCTTTCTTT
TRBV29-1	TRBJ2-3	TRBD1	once	CSVEGWAGGALTDTQYF	TGCAGCGTTGAAGGTTGGGCAGGGGGAGCCCTCACAGATACGCAGTATTTT
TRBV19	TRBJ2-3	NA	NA	CASSDNRGGRSTDTQYF	TGTGCCAGTAGTGATAACAGGGGCGGGAGGAGCACAGATACGCAGTATTTT
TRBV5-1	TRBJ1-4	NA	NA	CASSIQEPMEKLFF	TGCGCCAGCAGCATACAGGAGCCGATGGAAAAACTGTTTTTT
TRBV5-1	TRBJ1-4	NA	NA	CASSFSGGELFF	TGCGCCAGCAGCTTCAGTGGCGGGGAACTGTTTTTT
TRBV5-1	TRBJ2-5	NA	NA	CASSLAVSQETQYF	TGCGCCAGCAGCTTGGCGGTCTCCCAAGAGACCCAGTACTTC
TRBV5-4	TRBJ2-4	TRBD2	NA	CASSGSAGVLKGVAKNIQYF	TGTGCCAGCAGCGGTTCAGCGGGAGTCTTGAAGGGGGTAGCCAAAAACATTCAGTACTTC
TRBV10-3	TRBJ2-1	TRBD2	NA	CAIGPGLAGIDEQFF	TGTGCCATCGGGCCGGGACTAGCGGGGATCGATGAGCAGTTCTTC
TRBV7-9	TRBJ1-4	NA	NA	CASTTDPGEKLFF	TGTGCCAGCACCACAGACCCTGGGGAAAAACTGTTTTTT
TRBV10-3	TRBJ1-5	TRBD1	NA	CATGTGLVTVSNQPQHF	TGTGCCACTGGGACAGGGTTGGTTACTGTTAGCAATCAGCCCCAGCATTTT
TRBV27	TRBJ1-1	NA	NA	CASTSGGYSTEAFF	TGTGCCAGCACTTCAGGCGGGTATTCCACTGAAGCTTTCTTT
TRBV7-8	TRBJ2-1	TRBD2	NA	CASTLTSGRARDEQFF	TGTGCCAGCACCCTAACTAGCGGGAGGGCCCGAGATGAGCAGTTCTTC
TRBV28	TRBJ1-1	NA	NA	CASSFGQPTKAFF	TGTGCCAGCAGTTTTGGACAGCCGACAAAAGCTTTCTTT
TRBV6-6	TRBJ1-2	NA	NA	CASSKGDYGYTF	TGTGCCAGCAGCAAGGGGGACTATGGCTACACCTTC
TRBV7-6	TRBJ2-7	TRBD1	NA	CASSPQGQGYEQYF	TGTGCCAGCAGCCCTCAGGGACAGGGATACGAGCAGTACTTC
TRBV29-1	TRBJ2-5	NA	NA	CSAGTNQETQYF	TGCAGCGCTGGCACAAACCAAGAGACCCAGTACTTC